The 23 T cell receptor beta chains given below trace back to one sample, sequenced in a study of Graves' ophthalmopathy and Graves' hyperthyroidism. The authors amplified TCR beta CDR3 regions from RNA transcripts. First-round RT-PCR employed HTBI primers, with a second-round multiplex PCR after it. TCRdb reprocessed the multiplex PCR reads via MiXCR and lists one record per CDR3 protein. The sample lists about 740,000 distinct CDR3 sequences; roughly 40% were seen once. The specimen was peripheral blood. Every receptor here comes from an adult man with Graves' ophthalmopathy.

The rearrangement links TRBV7-2 to TRBJ2-3; D is unclear. CDR3 length equals 12 residues. CDR1 SGHTA and CDR2 FQGNSA come from the germline V gene. The germline V and J ends were trimmed by 4 bases and 4 bases, with 6 bases remaining between them. CDR3 residues: CASSSLSDTQYF. CDR3 nucleotides: TGTGCCAGCAGCTCCTTGTCAGATACGCAGTATTTT.

CDR3 sequence (DNA): TGTGCCAGCAGTTACGGTCGTGGCCCTGGGCAGCCCCAGCATTTT. Its protein is CASSYGRGPGQPQHF. The V gene is TRBV6-4, the J gene TRBJ1-5; D not resolved. The CDR3 totals 15 residues. Germline values: CDR1 MRHNA, CDR2 SNTAGT. Trimming took off 5 bases at V and 7 bases at J, with 18 bases between the two ends.

This clonotype occurred once. Being one base from a much bigger clone, this may be a read error. The chain is built from TRBV29-1 and TRBJ2-5; D possibly matches TRBD1 or TRBD2 (5 bases each). Per the germline V gene, CDR1 is SQVTM and CDR2 is ANQGSEA. The V and J ends lost 4 bases and 9 bases respectively, with 21 bases between them. The CDR3 contains 14 residues. The CDR3 nucleotides read TGCAGCGTTGGACGGGGCGGGCAAGAGCAGCCCCAGTACTTC. Translating gives CSVGRGGQEQPQYF.

Written as DNA, the CDR3 is TGTGCCAGCAGCCAAGGCGGCATCCCGAGCTCTGGGGCCAACGTCCTGACTTTC. Its translation is CASSQGGIPSSGANVLTF. V and J are TRBV7-6 and TRBJ2-6; D is unclear. CDR3 length: 18 amino acids. Germline CDR1 SGHVS, CDR2 FNYEAQ. V was clipped by 5 bases and J by 0 bases, with 17 bases between them. Drawing the rest from reference TRBV7-6 and TRBJ2-6, the complete variable domain is GAGVSQSPRYKVTKRGQDVALRCDPISGHVSLYWYRQALGQGPEFLTYFNYEAQQDKSGLPNDRFSAERPEGSISTLTIQRTEQRDSAMYRCASSQGGIPSSGANVLTFGAGSRLTVL.

This clonotype was seen a few times. The chain is built from TRBV20-1 and TRBJ2-5; possibly TRBD2 for D (6 bases). Trimming left V 0 bases short and J 5 bases short, with 16 bases between. The V gene's germline CDR1 is DFQATT and CDR2 SNEGSKA (reference sequence). The CDR3 is 15 amino acids. CDR3 nucleotide sequence: TGCAGTGCTAGAGATGAAAACGGGAGATGGGAGACCCAGTACTTC. Protein: CSARDENGRWETQYF.

This chain uses TRBV6-5 with TRBJ1-5, with 8 nucleotides matching TRBD1. In germline, CDR1 is MNHEY, CDR2 SVGAGI. The CDR3 runs to 12 residues. Losses at the gene ends were 6 bases for V and 7 bases for J; bases not matched to a gene: 2. The CDR3 DNA reads as TGTGCCAGCAGGACAGGGGTCCAGCCCCAGCATTTT. It specifies CASRTGVQPQHF.

The chain uses TRBV11-3 and TRBJ2-7; D unresolved. V lost 10 bases to trimming and J lost 0 bases, with 16 bases between them. In germline, CDR1 is SGHNT, CDR2 YENEEA. This CDR3 is built from 14 residues. The CDR3 DNA is TGTGCCACTACCCCCAGACTCCTCTCCTACGAGCAGTACTTC. The encoded protein is CATTPRLLSYEQYF.

This clonotype was recorded many times. The chain employs TRBV10-3 and TRBJ1-2; tentatively, D is TRBD1 (6 bases). CDR3 length: 15 amino acids. V was clipped by 1 base and J by 4 bases, with 13 bases between them. In germline, CDR1 is ENHRY, CDR2 SYGVKD. CDR3 DNA sequence: TGTGCCATCAGTGAGTTTAACAGGGCTACCTATGGCTACACCTTC. Translated: CAISEFNRATYGYTF.

The genes are TRBV10-3 and TRBJ2-2; 11 nucleotides match TRBD2. Germline CDR1 reads ENHRY; CDR2 reads SYGVKD. The CDR3 contains 16 residues. J gave up 7 bases and V 2 bases, and 6 bases lay outside the gene matches. The CDR3 protein is CAISERPSGRSGELFF. The CDR3, as DNA: TGTGCCATCAGTGAGAGGCCTAGCGGGAGGAGCGGGGAGCTGTTTTTT.

There are many counts of this clonotype. The chain has TRBV19 and TRBJ1-1, with TRBD1 matching over 8 bases. Germline V lookup: CDR1 LNHDA, CDR2 SQIVND (reference sequence). CDR3 size: 13 residues. Trimming removed 6 bases from V and 5 bases from J; junction bases left unmatched: 5. The CDR3 DNA reads as TGTGCCAGTAGGCATACAGGGGGAACTGAAGCTTTCTTT. Translation: CASRHTGGTEAFF.

CDR3 amino acids: CASRPGGSRYEQYF. The CDR3, as DNA: TGTGCCAGCAGACCCGGCGGGAGCCGGTACGAGCAGTACTTC. The chain has TRBV2 and TRBJ2-7; TRBD2 matches at 7 bases. V gave up 6 bases and J gave up 4 bases; unmatched junction bases: 9. The CDR3 extends over 14 amino acids. Looked up from germline, CDR1 is SNHLY and CDR2 is FYNNEI.

This clonotype was recorded a few times. Its ends do not fully match the called genes, so a read error is possible. CDR3 residues: CASSSGTGKQPQHF. CDR3 DNA sequence: TGTGCCAGCAGTTCGGGAACAGGGAAGCAGCCCCAGCATTTT. V and J are TRBV24-1 and TRBJ1-5; D might be TRBD1 (6 bases). The CDR3 extends over 14 amino acids. CDR1 is KGHDR and CDR2 is SFDVKD in the germline V gene.

The V gene is TRBV10-3, the J gene TRBJ2-7; TRBD2 aligns across 13 bases. V lost 10 bases to trimming and J lost 6 bases; unmatched junction nucleotides: 9. Germline V CDR1 and CDR2: ENHRY, SYGVKD. This CDR3 region has 14 residues. The CDR3: CATKGLAGVTEQYF. CDR3 DNA: TGTGCCACCAAAGGACTAGCGGGAGTTACCGAGCAGTACTTC.

The chain uses TRBV19 and TRBJ1-1, with a tentative D call TRBD1 (6 bases). The germline CDR1 and CDR2 sequences are LNHDA and SQIVND (reference sequence). With 5 bases removed from V and 3 bases from J, the gap between germline ends came to 19 bases. The CDR3 has 16 residues. The CDR3 is CASSPSGTPKHTEAFF. DNA of the CDR3: TGTGCCAGTAGTCCATCCGGGACACCCAAGCACACTGAAGCTTTCTTT.

This chain connects TRBV11-2 to TRBJ2-5; no clear D. The V gene lost 8 bases and the J gene lost 5 bases, with 18 bases spanning the gap. The CDR3 totals 14 residues. Germline values: CDR1 SGHAT, CDR2 FQNNGV. The CDR3, as DNA: TGTGCCAGCTCACCACCGAAGGCGGAGGAGACCCAGTACTTC. Its translation: CASSPPKAEETQYF.

This clonotype has ten or more counts. The chain carries TRBV10-3 and TRBJ1-2, with a weak D call TRBD1 (5 bases). There are 14 residues in the CDR3. CDR1 ENHRY and CDR2 SYGVKD come from the germline V gene. Trimming took off 0 bases at V and 2 bases at J, with 7 bases between the two ends. CDR3 nucleotide sequence: TGTGCCATCAGTGAGTCCCCAGGGAACTATGGCTACACCTTC. Its translation is CAISESPGNYGYTF.

Comment on this clonotype: This may stem from a read error, because a much larger clone lies one nucleotide away. V and J are TRBV29-1 and TRBJ1-3, with 7 bases matching TRBD1. CDR1 is SQVTM and CDR2 is ANQGSEA in the germline V gene. The CDR3 loop spans 14 amino acids. CDR3: CSAGTASSGNTICF. CDR3 sequence (DNA): TGCAGCGCAGGGACAGCCAGCTCTGGAAACACCATATGTTTT.

The J gene is TRBJ1-1, the V gene TRBV14; a weak D match, TRBD1 (5 bases). The CDR3 spans 13 residues. Between the trimmed V and J ends, which lost 3 bases and 4 bases, there was a span of 9 bases. From germline, CDR1 is SGHDN and CDR2 FVKESK. The CDR3 DNA reads TGTGCCAGCAGCCAGGTGGACATCACTGAAGCTTTCTTT. This encodes CASSQVDITEAFF.

The sample holds many counts of this clonotype. The chain combines TRBV25-1 with TRBJ2-5; TRBD1 is a possible D gene (6 bases). This CDR3 region has 15 residues. Germline V gene data show CDR1 as MGHDK and CDR2 as SYGVNS. V was pared by 6 bases and J by 2 bases, with 16 bases between. CDR3 DNA: TGTGCCAGCAGCTCACCCAGGGGATATCAAGAGACCCAGTACTTC. Translating gives CASSSPRGYQETQYF.

Turning to this clonotype: One junction end does not reproduce the germline sequence, and a read error may be involved. The genes are TRBV2 and TRBJ2-6, with 8 bases that match TRBD1. Germline lookup yields CDR1 SNHLY and CDR2 FYNNEI. The CDR3 totals 13 residues. The CDR3 DNA reads TGTGCCAGCAGGGGAACAGGGGGCAACGTCCTGACTTTC. Amino acids: CASRGTGGNVLTF.

The chain couples TRBV7-2 to TRBJ2-7, with 9 bases fitting TRBD1. The CDR3 is 17 residues long. The trim removed 5 bases at V and 1 base at J, leaving 12 bases unmatched. The germline CDR1 and CDR2 sequences are SGHTA and FQGNSA. DNA for the CDR3: TGTGCCAGCAGCCTCACCGGACAGGGGAGAGCTTCCTACGAGCAGTACTTC. The encoded protein is CASSLTGQGRASYEQYF.

The V and J genes are TRBV6-6 and TRBJ1-5; D is unclear. Germline V gene lookup returns CDR1 MNHNY and CDR2 SVGAGI (reference sequence). The CDR3 covers 12 residues. Trimming removed 3 bases at V and 4 bases at J, with 4 bases between. CDR3 sequence (DNA): TGTGCCAGCAGTTATCAGAATCAGCCCCAGCATTTT. Its protein is CASSYQNQPQHF.

This clonotype has only a few counts. The gene calls are TRBV5-4 and TRBJ2-7; 8 bases line up with TRBD1. J gave up 2 bases and V 4 bases, and 11 bases lay outside the gene matches. This CDR3 is built from 16 residues. Germline assignment: CDR1 SGHNT and CDR2 YYREEE (reference sequence). The CDR3 loop reads CASSRRGDRGPYEQYF. CDR3 in DNA: TGTGCCAGCAGCCGTCGTGGAGACAGGGGTCCCTACGAGCAGTACTTC. Variable domain in full (rest from reference TRBV5-4 and TRBJ2-7): ETGVTQSPTHLIKTRGQQVTLRCSSQSGHNTVSWYQQALGQGPQFIFQYYREEENGRGNFPPRFSGLQFPNYSSELNVNALELDDSALYLCASSRRGDRGPYEQYFGPGTRLTVT.